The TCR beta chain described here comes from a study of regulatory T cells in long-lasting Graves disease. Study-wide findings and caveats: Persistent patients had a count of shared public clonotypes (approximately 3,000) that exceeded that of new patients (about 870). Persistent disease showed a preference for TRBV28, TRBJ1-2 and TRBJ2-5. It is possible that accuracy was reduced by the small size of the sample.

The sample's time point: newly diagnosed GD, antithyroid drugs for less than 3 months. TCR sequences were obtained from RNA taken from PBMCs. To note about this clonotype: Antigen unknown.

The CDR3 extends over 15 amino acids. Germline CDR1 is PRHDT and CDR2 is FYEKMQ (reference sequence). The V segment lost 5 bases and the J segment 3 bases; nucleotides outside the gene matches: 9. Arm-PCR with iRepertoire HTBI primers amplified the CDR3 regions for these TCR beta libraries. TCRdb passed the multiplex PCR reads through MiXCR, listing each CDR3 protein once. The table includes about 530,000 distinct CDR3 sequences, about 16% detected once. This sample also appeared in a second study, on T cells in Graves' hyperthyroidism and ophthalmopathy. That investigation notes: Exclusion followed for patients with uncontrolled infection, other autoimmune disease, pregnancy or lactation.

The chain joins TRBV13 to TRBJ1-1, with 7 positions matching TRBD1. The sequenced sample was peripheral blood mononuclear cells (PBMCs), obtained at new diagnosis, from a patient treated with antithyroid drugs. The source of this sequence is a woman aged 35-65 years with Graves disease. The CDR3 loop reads CASSLLRQGYTEAFF. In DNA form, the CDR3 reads TGTGCCAGCAGCCTCCTGAGACAGGGATACACTGAAGCTTTCTTT.